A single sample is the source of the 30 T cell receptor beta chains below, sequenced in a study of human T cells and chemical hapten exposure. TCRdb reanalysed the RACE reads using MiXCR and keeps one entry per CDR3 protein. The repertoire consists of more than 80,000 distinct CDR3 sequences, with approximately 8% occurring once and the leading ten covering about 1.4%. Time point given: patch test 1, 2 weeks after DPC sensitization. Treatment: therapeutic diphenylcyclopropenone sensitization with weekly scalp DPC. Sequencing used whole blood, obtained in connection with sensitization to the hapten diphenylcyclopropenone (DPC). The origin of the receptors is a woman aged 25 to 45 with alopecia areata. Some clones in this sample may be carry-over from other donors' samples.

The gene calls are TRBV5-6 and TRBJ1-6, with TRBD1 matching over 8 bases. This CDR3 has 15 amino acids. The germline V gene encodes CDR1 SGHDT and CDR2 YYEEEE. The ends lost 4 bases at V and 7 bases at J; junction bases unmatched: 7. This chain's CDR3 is CASSTRDRRNSPLHF. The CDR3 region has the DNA TGTGCCAGCAGCACCCGGGACAGGCGGAATTCACCCCTCCACTTT.

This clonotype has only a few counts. DNA of the CDR3: TGCGCCAGCAGCTTGGTCTTGGGGCCTACTGAAGCTTTCTTT. Its translation: CASSLVLGPTEAFF. The V and J genes are TRBV5-1 and TRBJ1-1; TRBD1 is a possible D gene (5 bases). Trimming cost V 0 bases and J 5 bases, with 11 bases left between them. This CDR3 is built from 14 residues. Germline V CDR1 and CDR2: SGHRS, YFSETQ.

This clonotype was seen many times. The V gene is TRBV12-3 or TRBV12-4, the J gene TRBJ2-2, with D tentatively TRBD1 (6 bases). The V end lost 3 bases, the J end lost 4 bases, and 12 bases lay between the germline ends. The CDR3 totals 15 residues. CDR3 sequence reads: CASSFDSQGTGELFF. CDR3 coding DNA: TGTGCCAGCAGTTTTGACTCACAGGGCACCGGGGAGCTGTTTTTT.

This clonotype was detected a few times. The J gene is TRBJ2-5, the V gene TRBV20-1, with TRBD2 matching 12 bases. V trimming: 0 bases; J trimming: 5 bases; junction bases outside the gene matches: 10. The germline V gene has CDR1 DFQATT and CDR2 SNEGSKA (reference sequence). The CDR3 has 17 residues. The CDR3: CSARDLGTSGQRETQYF. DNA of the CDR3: TGCAGTGCTAGAGACCTAGGGACTAGCGGGCAGAGGGAGACCCAGTACTTC.

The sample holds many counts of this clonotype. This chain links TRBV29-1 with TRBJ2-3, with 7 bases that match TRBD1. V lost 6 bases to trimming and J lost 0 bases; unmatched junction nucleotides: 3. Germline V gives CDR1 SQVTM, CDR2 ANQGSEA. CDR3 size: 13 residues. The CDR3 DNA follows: TGCAGCGTGGGGACAGATAGCACAGATACGCAGTATTTT. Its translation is CSVGTDSTDTQYF.

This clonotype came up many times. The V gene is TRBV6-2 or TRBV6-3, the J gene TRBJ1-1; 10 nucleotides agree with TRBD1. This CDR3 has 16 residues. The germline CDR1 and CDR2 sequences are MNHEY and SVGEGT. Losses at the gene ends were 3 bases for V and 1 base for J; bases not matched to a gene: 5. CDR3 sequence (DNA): TGTGCCAGCAGTTATACCGGGACAGGGGCGAACACTGAAGCTTTCTTT. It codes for CASSYTGTGANTEAFF.

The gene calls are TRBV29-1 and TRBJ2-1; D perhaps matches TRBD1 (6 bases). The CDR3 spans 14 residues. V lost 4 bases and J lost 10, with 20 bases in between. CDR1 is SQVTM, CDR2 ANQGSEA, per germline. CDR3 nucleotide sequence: TGCAGCGTTGCCCTAAATATCCTAACAGGGGAGCAGTTCTTC. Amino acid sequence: CSVALNILTGEQFF.

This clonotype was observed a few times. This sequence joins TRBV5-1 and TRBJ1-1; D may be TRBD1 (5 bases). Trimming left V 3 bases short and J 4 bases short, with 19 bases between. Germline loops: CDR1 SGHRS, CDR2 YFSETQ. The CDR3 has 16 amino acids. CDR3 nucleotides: TGCGCCAGCAGCTCTACCGGGGGGGGAGCTACCACTGAAGCTTTCTTT. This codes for CASSSTGGGATTEAFF.

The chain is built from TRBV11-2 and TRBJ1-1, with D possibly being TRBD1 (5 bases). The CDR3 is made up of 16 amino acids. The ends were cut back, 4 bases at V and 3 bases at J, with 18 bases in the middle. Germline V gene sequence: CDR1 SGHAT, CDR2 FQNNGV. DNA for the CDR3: TGTGCCAGCAGCTCTATAGGGGACTCAGGGCACACTGAAGCTTTCTTT. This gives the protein CASSSIGDSGHTEAFF.

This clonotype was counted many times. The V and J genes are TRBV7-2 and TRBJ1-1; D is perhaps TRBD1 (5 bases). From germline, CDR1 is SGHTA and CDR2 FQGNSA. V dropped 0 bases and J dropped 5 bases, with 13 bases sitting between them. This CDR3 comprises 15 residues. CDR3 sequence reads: CASSLALQGRTEAFF. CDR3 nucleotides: TGTGCCAGCAGCTTAGCTCTCCAGGGCCGTACTGAAGCTTTCTTT.

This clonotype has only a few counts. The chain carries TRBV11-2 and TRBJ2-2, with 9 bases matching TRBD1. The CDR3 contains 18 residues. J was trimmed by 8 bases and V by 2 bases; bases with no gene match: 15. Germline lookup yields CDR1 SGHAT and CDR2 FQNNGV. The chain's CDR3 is CASSLLSGWDRVSGELFF. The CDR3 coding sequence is TGTGCCAGCAGCTTACTATCAGGTTGGGACAGGGTTTCGGGGGAGCTGTTTTTT.

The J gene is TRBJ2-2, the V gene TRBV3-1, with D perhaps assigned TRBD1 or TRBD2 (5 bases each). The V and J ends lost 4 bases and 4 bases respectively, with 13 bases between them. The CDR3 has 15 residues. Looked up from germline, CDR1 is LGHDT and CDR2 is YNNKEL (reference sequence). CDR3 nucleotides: TGTGCCAGCAGCCCCCTGGGGGTCGGCACCGGGGAGCTGTTTTTT. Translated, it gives CASSPLGVGTGELFF.

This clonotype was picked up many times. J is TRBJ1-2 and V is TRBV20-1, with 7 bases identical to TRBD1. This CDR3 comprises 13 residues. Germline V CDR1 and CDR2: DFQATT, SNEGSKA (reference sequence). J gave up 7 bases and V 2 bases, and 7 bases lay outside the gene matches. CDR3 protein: CSARNEGARGYTF. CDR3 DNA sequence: TGCAGTGCTAGAAACGAGGGGGCGCGTGGCTACACCTTC.

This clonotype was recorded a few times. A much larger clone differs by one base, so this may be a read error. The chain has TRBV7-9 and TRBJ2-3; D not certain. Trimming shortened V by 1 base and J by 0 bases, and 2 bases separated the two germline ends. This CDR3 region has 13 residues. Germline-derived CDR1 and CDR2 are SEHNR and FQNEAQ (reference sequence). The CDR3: CASSLESTDTQYF. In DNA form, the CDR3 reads TGTGCCAGCAGCTTAGAGAGCACAGATACGCAGTATTTT.

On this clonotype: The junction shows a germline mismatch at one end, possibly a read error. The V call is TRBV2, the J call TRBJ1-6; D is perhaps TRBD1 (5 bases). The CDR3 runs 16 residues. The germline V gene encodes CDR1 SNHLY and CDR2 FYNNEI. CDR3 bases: TGTGCCAGCAGTGTTAATCCGAGACAGCCTAATTCACCCCTCAACTTT. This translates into CASSVNPRQPNSPLNF.

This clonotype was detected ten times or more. CDR3 protein: CASGTGPTEAFF. The CDR3 nucleotides read TGCGCCAGCGGTACAGGGCCCACTGAAGCTTTCTTT. The V gene is TRBV5-1, the J gene TRBJ1-1, with D tentatively TRBD1 (6 bases). Germline values: CDR1 SGHRS, CDR2 YFSETQ. The length of the CDR3 is 12 residues. The germline V and J ends were trimmed by 7 bases and 4 bases, with 11 bases remaining between them.

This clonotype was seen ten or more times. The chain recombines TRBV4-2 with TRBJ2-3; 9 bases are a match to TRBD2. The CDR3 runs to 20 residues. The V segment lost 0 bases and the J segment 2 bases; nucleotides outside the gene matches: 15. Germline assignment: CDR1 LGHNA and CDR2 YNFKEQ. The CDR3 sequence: CASSQEGRAGLAGNTDTQYF. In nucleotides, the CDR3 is TGTGCCAGCAGCCAAGAAGGACGGGCGGGTCTAGCGGGGAACACAGATACGCAGTATTTT.

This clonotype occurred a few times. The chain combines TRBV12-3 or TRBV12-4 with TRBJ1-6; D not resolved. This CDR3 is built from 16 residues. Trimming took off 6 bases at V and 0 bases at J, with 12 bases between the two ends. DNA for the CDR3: TGTGCCAGCAGCGCCGCCAGGAGCTCCTATAATTCACCCCTCCACTTT. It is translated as CASSAARSSYNSPLHF.

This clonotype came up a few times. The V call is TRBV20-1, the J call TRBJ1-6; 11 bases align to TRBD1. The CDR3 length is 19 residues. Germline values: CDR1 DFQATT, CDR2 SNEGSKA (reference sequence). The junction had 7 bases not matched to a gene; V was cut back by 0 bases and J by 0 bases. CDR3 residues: CSARDERTGGASYNSPLHF. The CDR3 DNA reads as TGCAGTGCTAGAGACGAGCGGACAGGGGGCGCCTCCTATAATTCACCCCTCCACTTT.

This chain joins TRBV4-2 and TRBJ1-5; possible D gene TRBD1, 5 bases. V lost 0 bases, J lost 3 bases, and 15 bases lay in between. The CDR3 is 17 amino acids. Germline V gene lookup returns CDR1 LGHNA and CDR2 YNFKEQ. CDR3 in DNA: TGTGCCAGCAGCCAAGATCCCCCAGGGTGGAACAATCAGCCCCAGCATTTT. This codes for CASSQDPPGWNNQPQHF.

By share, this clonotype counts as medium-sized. In nucleotides, the CDR3 is TGTGCCAGCAGCTTTATAGCAGGGGACACAGATACGCAGTATTTT. Protein: CASSFIAGDTDTQYF. J is TRBJ2-3 and V is TRBV7-2, with TRBD1 as a possible D gene (6 bases). CDR1 and CDR2 (germline): SGHTA, FQGNSA. V was pared by 3 bases and J by 2 bases, with 12 bases between. The CDR3 is 15 amino acids.

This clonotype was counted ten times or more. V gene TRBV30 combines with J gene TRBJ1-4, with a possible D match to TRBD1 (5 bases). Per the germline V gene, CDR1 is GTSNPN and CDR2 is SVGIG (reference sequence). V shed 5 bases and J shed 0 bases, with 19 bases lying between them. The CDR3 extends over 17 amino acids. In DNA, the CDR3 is TGTGCCTGGCTCCCTGGGGCCGTCGGGCCAACTAATGAAAAACTGTTTTTT. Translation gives CAWLPGAVGPTNEKLFF.

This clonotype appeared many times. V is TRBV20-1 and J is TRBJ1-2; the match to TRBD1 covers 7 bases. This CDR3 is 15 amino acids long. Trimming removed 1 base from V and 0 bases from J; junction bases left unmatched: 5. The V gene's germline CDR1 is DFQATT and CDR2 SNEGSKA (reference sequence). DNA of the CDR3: TGCAGTGCTAGAGGGACAGGAGCCGCTAACTATGGCTACACCTTC. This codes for CSARGTGAANYGYTF.

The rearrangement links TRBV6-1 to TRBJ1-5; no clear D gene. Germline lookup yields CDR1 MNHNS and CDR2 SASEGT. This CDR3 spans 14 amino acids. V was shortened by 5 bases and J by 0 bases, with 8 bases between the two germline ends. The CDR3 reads CASSTDFSNQPQHF. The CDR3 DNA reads TGTGCCAGCAGTACAGACTTTAGCAATCAGCCCCAGCATTTT.

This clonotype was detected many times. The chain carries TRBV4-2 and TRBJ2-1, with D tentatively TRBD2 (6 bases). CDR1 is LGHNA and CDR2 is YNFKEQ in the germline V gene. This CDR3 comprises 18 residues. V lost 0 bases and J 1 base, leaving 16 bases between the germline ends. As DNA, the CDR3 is TGTGCCAGCAGCCAAGATGTTGGCGGGGATGGGTCCTACAATGAGCAGTTCTTC. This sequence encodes CASSQDVGGDGSYNEQFF.

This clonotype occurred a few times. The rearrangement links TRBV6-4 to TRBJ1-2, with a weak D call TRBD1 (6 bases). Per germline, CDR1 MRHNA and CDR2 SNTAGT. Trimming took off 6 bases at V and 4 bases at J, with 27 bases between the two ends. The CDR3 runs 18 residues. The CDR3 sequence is CASRLRSVRTEDPYGYTF. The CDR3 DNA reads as TGTGCCAGCAGGCTCAGGTCAGTTAGGACAGAGGACCCCTATGGCTACACCTTC.

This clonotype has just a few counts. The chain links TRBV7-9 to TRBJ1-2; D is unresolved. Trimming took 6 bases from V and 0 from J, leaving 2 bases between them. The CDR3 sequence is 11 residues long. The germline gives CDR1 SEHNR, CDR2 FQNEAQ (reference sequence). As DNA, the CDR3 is TGTGCCAGCAGGCCTAACTATGGCTACACCTTC. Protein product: CASRPNYGYTF.

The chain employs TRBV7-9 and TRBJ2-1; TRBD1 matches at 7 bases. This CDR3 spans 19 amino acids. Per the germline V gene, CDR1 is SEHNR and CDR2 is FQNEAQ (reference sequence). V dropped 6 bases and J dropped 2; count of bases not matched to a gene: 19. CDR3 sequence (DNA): TGTGCCAGCAGACCCACAGGGGCCCGTACCTTCTCGGCCTACAATGAGCAGTTCTTC. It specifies CASRPTGARTFSAYNEQFF.

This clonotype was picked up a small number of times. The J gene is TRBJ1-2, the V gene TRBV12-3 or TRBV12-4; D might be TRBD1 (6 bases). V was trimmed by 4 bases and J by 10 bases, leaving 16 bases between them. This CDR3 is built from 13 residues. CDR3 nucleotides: TGTGCCAGCAGTTGGGGGGGCCATCTATACTACACCTTC. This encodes CASSWGGHLYYTF.

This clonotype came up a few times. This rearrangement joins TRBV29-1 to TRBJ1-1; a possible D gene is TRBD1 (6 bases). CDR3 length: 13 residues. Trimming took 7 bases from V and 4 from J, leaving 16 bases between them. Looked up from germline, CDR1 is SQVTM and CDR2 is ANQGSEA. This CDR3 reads CSAEVRGGTEAFF. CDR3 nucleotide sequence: TGCAGCGCTGAGGTCAGGGGAGGCACTGAAGCTTTCTTT.